One and the same sample provided the 15 T cell receptor beta chains below, sequenced in a study of OX40 agonist ivuxolimab in advanced cancers. Some clones are missing from TCRdb's copy, which holds only in-frame ones; the method was immunoSEQ multiplex PCR. The sample includes 85,000 to 90,000 clones, approximately 89% seen only once; the top ten take 0.2% to 0.25%. The source was CD4+ or CD8+ T cells sorted from blood, collected in a trial of the OX40 agonist ivuxolimab. Receptors were obtained from an adult with an advanced solid tumor such as melanoma, head and neck, liver or kidney cancer.

Ten or more counts support this clone. The V call is TRBV7-8, the J call TRBJ1-2; no clear D gene. Looked up from germline, CDR1 is SGHVS and CDR2 is FQNEAQ. The CDR3 consists of 12 residues. Trimming removed 0 bases at V and 8 bases at J, with 7 bases between. The CDR3 reads CASSLAGGGYTF. CDR3 DNA sequence: TGTGCCAGCAGCTTAGCGGGCGGAGGCTACACCTTC.

In its sample, this clone was seen a few times. The V and J genes are TRBV9 and TRBJ1-1, with D perhaps TRBD1 (6 bases). V gave up 4 bases and J gave up 3 bases, with 13 bases separating them. Germline CDR1 SGDLS, CDR2 YYNGEE. This CDR3 is 14 amino acids long. In DNA form, the CDR3 reads TGTGCCAGCAGCTATACAGGGACTGACACTGAAGCTTTCTTT. Translated, it gives CASSYTGTDTEAFF.

The chain is built from TRBV29-1 and TRBJ1-5; D ambiguous. This CDR3 region has 11 residues. The V end lost 8 bases, the J end lost 9 bases, and 14 bases lay between the germline ends. Per germline, CDR1 SQVTM and CDR2 ANQGSEA. CDR3 protein: CSTGEGGPQHF. Here the CDR3 DNA reads TGCAGCACTGGGGAGGGAGGGCCCCAGCATTTT.

The chain carries TRBV7-3 and TRBJ2-1, with 14 positions matching TRBD2. The CDR3 contains 17 residues. Trimming took 4 bases from V and 7 from J; bases not matched to a gene: 9. Germline CDR1 and CDR2: SGHTA and FQGTGA. This CDR3 is CASSSRTSGGWGNEQFF. The CDR3 nucleotides are TGTGCCAGCAGCTCCCGGACTAGCGGGGGGTGGGGTAATGAGCAGTTCTTC.

This clone appeared once. The chain joins TRBV19 to TRBJ1-2; D possibly corresponds to TRBD1 (5 bases). The CDR3 spans 14 residues. Deletions cut 4 bases from V and 4 bases from J, with 13 bases between. Germline V gene data show CDR1 as LNHDA and CDR2 as SQIVND (reference sequence). The CDR3 DNA is TGTGCCAGTAGTACCCCGAACAGGTTCTATGGCTACACCTTC. The encoded protein is CASSTPNRFYGYTF.

J is TRBJ2-7 and V is TRBV5-6; TRBD1 is a possible D gene (5 bases). The CDR3 contains 14 residues. Trimming took off 5 bases at V and 8 bases at J, with 20 bases between the two ends. CDR1 is SGHDT and CDR2 is YYEEEE in the germline V gene. Here the CDR3 reads CASSTGPLQGQQYF. The CDR3 DNA sequence: TGTGCCAGCAGTACGGGCCCCCTTCAGGGCCAGCAGTACTTC.

DNA of the CDR3: TGTGCCAGCAGCCTTAGCGGGGGACCCAGCGGGGAGCTGTTTTTT. It encodes CASSLSGGPSGELFF. The rearrangement links TRBV11-2 to TRBJ2-2; the match to TRBD2 covers 9 bases. Losses at the gene ends were 5 bases for V and 7 bases for J; bases not matched to a gene: 8. CDR1 SGHAT and CDR2 FQNNGV come from the germline V gene. CDR3 length equals 15 residues.

The CDR3 protein is CAIKGIIEDYGYTF. In DNA, the CDR3 is TGTGCCATCAAGGGCATAATAGAGGACTATGGCTACACCTTC. The J gene is TRBJ1-2, the V gene TRBV10-3; D call uncertain. The CDR3 length is 14 residues. Germline-derived CDR1 and CDR2 are ENHRY and SYGVKD. V lost 7 bases and J lost 3, with 15 bases in between.

The rearrangement joins TRBV25-1 to TRBJ2-3, with 9 bases fitting TRBD2. Germline CDR1 and CDR2: MGHDK and SYGVNS. With V trimmed by 3 bases and J by 4 bases, 11 bases remained unmatched. The CDR3 sequence is 17 residues long. CDR3 sequence (DNA): TGTGCCAGCAGTGACCCGGGATGGCGGGAGGGATCAGATACGCAGTATTTT. Translating it yields CASSDPGWREGSDTQYF.

The rearrangement uses TRBV5-1 and TRBJ2-5; D unresolved. Germline loops: CDR1 SGHRS, CDR2 YFSETQ. Trimming removed 0 bases at V and 5 bases at J, with 5 bases between. The CDR3 is 12 residues long. The CDR3 nucleotides are TGCGCCAGCAGCTTGGAACAGGAGACCCAGTACTTC. Translated: CASSLEQETQYF.

About this clone: Other DNA sequences in the sample encode the same CDR3. This chain links TRBV4-3 with TRBJ1-5; maybe TRBD1 (5 bases). The CDR3 consists of 14 residues. Between the trimmed V and J ends, which lost 0 bases and 7 bases, there was a span of 10 bases. The germline V gene has CDR1 LGHNA and CDR2 YSLEER. The DNA for the CDR3 is TGCGCCAGCAGCCAAGAATTGACAGACCAGCCCCAGCATTTT. Translated: CASSQELTDQPQHF.

The chain carries TRBV28 and TRBJ1-2; 9 nucleotides align to TRBD1. Germline-derived CDR1 and CDR2 are MDHEN and SYDVKM. With 7 bases clipped from V and 6 bases from J, the junction kept 6 bases outside the gene matches. This CDR3 comprises 13 residues. CDR3 in DNA: TGTGCCAGCAACCTCGGGACAGGGAATGGCTACACCTTC. Protein product: CASNLGTGNGYTF.

The chain carries TRBV19 and TRBJ2-7, with TRBD2 identical over 10 bases. The trim removed 5 bases at V and 9 bases at J, leaving 13 bases unmatched. CDR1 and CDR2 (germline): LNHDA, SQIVND (reference sequence). The CDR3 sequence is 15 residues long. CDR3 sequence (DNA): TGTGCCAGTAGTGTCCCCGGGACTAGCGTGTTCGGGCAGTACTTC. It encodes CASSVPGTSVFGQYF.

This clone was observed a single time. This chain uses TRBV5-5 with TRBJ2-7; perhaps TRBD1 as D (5 bases). The V end was cut by 0 bases, the J end by 2 bases, with 12 bases between. This CDR3 region has 15 residues. Germline V gene sequence: CDR1 SGHKS, CDR2 YYEKEE (reference sequence). DNA of the CDR3: TGTGCCAGCAGCTTGGCCTCAGGGTCGGCCTACGAGCAGTACTTC. Translating gives CASSLASGSAYEQYF.

This chain links TRBV10-3 with TRBJ1-1; no firm D call. Deletions cut 3 bases from V and 5 bases from J, with 10 bases between. The germline CDR1 and CDR2 sequences are ENHRY and SYGVKD. The CDR3 runs to 13 residues. The CDR3 spells CAISDGSKTEAFF. In DNA, the CDR3 is TGTGCCATCAGTGACGGATCGAAGACTGAAGCTTTCTTT.